This T cell receptor (beta chain) was sequenced during a study of identifying expanded T cells in peripheral blood. Study-level findings and limits: Clone count variance between roughly two-week samples rose with total template count. Over approximately two and four weeks, about 17 and 20 clones changed, versus 1.2 between replicates.

For this clone: The antigen is unknown.

Trimming took 5 bases from V and 0 from J, leaving 10 bases between them. The CDR3 has 14 residues. CDR1 PRHDT and CDR2 FYEKMQ come from the germline V gene (reference sequence). Repertoires were generated with immunoSEQ multiplex PCR, while TCRdb's copy carries only in-frame clones and drops some. Here the sample spans approximately 100,000 clones, roughly 87% being singletons. The clonotype originates from a person aged 18-70 years in good health. The chain employs TRBV13 and TRBJ2-5; tentatively, D is TRBD1 (5 bases). Sequences were obtained from blood. Written as DNA, the CDR3 is TGTGCCAGCAGCCAAGTAGGGGACCAAGAGACCCAGTACTTC. It encodes CASSQVGDQETQYF. Complete variable domain (other parts from reference TRBV13 and TRBJ2-5): AAGVIQSPRHLIKEKRETATLKCYPIPRHDTVYWYQQGPGQDPQFLISFYEKMQSDKGSIPDRFSAQQFSDYHSELNMSSLELGDSALYFCASSQVGDQETQYFGPGTRLLVL.